The 4 T cell receptor beta chains below were found in one sample sequenced in a study of T cells in Graves' hyperthyroidism and ophthalmopathy. TCR beta CDR3 regions were amplified from RNA transcripts. The HTBI primer set was used in a first-round RT-PCR of the TCR CDR3. TCRdb itself ran the multiplex PCR reads through MiXCR, one entry per CDR3 protein. The table includes 360,000 or so distinct CDR3 sequences, over 15% detected once. Material for sequencing was blood. These receptors all stem from a woman between 18 and 29 years old with Graves' hyperthyroidism.

Ten or more counts support this clonotype. The rearrangement links TRBV12-3 or TRBV12-4 to TRBJ1-1; maybe TRBD1 (5 bases). Deletions cut 1 base from V and 6 bases from J, with 12 bases between. The CDR3 consists of 14 residues. The CDR3 spells CASSLGAGTSEAFF. In nucleotides, the CDR3 is TGTGCCAGCAGTTTAGGTGCCGGGACGTCTGAAGCTTTCTTT.

This clonotype was counted between two and nine times. The rearrangement joins TRBV5-1 to TRBJ2-7; no definite D call. The CDR3 runs 14 residues. CDR1 SGHRS and CDR2 YFSETQ come from the germline V gene. Trimming cost V 0 bases and J 0 bases, with 7 bases left between them. CDR3 protein: CASSLAFNSYEQYF. The CDR3 DNA reads TGCGCCAGCAGCTTGGCCTTCAACTCCTACGAGCAGTACTTC.

The chain recombines TRBV19 with TRBJ1-3; D is uncertain. CDR3 length equals 15 residues. Per germline, CDR1 LNHDA and CDR2 SQIVND (reference sequence). V dropped 3 bases and J dropped 0 bases, with 9 bases sitting between them. CDR3 protein: CASSMSAASGNTIYF. DNA of the CDR3: TGTGCCAGTAGTATGTCGGCCGCCTCTGGAAACACCATATATTTT.

This chain links TRBV7-9 with TRBJ1-2; 9 nucleotides align to TRBD1. The V and J ends lost 10 bases and 5 bases, in that order; junction bases with no gene match: 14. CDR1 is SEHNR and CDR2 is FQNEAQ in the germline V gene (reference sequence). CDR3 length equals 15 residues. The CDR3 sequence is CATDPYRGLGYGYTF. The CDR3 bases are TGTGCCACGGACCCGTACAGGGGGCTGGGGTATGGCTACACCTTC.